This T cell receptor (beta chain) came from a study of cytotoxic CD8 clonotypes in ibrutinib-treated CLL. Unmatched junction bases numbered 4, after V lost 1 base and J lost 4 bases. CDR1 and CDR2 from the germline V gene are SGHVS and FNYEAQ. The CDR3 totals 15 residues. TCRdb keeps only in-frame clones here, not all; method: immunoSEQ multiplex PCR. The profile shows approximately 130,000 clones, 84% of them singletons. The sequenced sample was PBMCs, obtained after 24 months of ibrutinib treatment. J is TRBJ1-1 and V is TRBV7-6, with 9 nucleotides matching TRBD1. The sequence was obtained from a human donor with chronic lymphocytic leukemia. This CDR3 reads CASSLETGGLTEAFF. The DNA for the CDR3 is TGTGCCAGCAGCTTAGAAACAGGGGGCCTCACTGAAGCTTTCTTT. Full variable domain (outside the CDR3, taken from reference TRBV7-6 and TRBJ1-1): GAGVSQSPRYKVTKRGQDVALRCDPISGHVSLYWYRQALGQGPEFLTYFNYEAQQDKSGLPNDRFSAERPEGSISTLTIQRTEQRDSAMYRCASSLETGGLTEAFFGQGTRLTVV.